These 25 T cell receptor beta chains share one sample of origin, sequenced in a study of shared clonotypes between healthy human individuals. TCRdb's copy holds only in-frame clones and misses some; the assay was immunoSEQ multiplex PCR. The sample includes millions of clones, roughly 92% of them seen just once. Specimen: naive CD4+ T cells sorted from blood. Noted subset: CD45RA+ positively selected. Receptors originate from a man aged 18 to 35 in good health.

In its sample, this clone was seen once. The chain recombines TRBV30 with TRBJ1-4; 9 bases map to TRBD1. After removal of 0 bases from V and 8 bases from J, the junction contained 4 bases not matched to a gene. CDR3 length: 14 residues. Looked up from germline, CDR1 is GTSNPN and CDR2 is SVGIG (reference sequence). The CDR3 protein is CAWSVGQGSEKLFF. The CDR3 DNA reads TGTGCCTGGAGTGTAGGACAGGGGTCGGAAAAACTGTTTTTT.

J is TRBJ2-3 and V is TRBV5-1; TRBD2 agrees at 10 bases. The CDR3 is 16 residues long. Germline CDR1 and CDR2: SGHRS and YFSETQ. The ends lost 4 bases at V and 3 bases at J; junction bases unmatched: 8. CDR3 loop: CASSENSGGLTDTQYF. The CDR3 coding sequence is TGCGCCAGCAGCGAGAATAGCGGGGGGCTGACAGATACGCAGTATTTT.

With regard to this clone: Other DNA sequences in the sample encode the same CDR3. The rearrangement links TRBV30 to TRBJ1-5; D call uncertain. The CDR3 contains 13 residues. The V end was cut by 1 base, the J end by 4 bases, with 8 bases between. CDR1 and CDR2 (germline): GTSNPN, SVGIG (reference sequence). For the CDR3, the DNA is TGTGCCTGGAGTGAGGCAGGTAATCAGCCCCAGCATTTT. Its translation: CAWSEAGNQPQHF.

With regard to this clone: Compared with germline, one end of the junction differs, possibly owing to a read error. The chain is built from TRBV2 and TRBJ1-1, with unresolved D. The CDR3 extends over 14 amino acids. Germline V gene sequence: CDR1 SNHLY, CDR2 FYNNEI. The CDR3: CASREGQLPTEAFF. CDR3 sequence (DNA): TGTGCCAGCAGAGAAGGCCAATTACCCACTGAAGCTTTCTTT.

The chain has TRBV6-5 and TRBJ1-1; 7 bases are shared with TRBD1. This CDR3 contains 13 residues. CDR1 MNHEY and CDR2 SVGAGI come from the germline V gene. The junction had 5 bases not matched to a gene; V was cut back by 10 bases and J by 0 bases. In DNA, the CDR3 is TGTGCCACCCAGGGGGTATTGAACACTGAAGCTTTCTTT. Its translation: CATQGVLNTEAFF.

The chain recombines TRBV5-1 with TRBJ2-5; 8 bases line up with TRBD2. This CDR3 comprises 15 residues. V was pared by 6 bases and J by 8 bases, with 15 bases of the junction left unmatched. Germline loops: CDR1 SGHRS, CDR2 YFSETQ. The CDR3 region has the DNA TGCGCCAGCAACGGGAGCGGGGGCTTCAAGAGAACCCAGTACTTC. As protein: CASNGSGGFKRTQYF.

The chain employs TRBV7-9 and TRBJ2-1, with 10 bases that match TRBD2. The CDR3 is 14 residues long. Looked up from germline, CDR1 is SEHNR and CDR2 is FQNEAQ (reference sequence). The ends lost 5 bases at V and 10 bases at J; junction bases unmatched: 8. As DNA, the CDR3 is TGTGCCAGCAGCCCTAGCGGGGGCGGGGCGGAGCAGTTCTTC. Protein product: CASSPSGGGAEQFF.

The V call is TRBV10-3, the J call TRBJ1-2, with D possibly TRBD1 on 6 matching bases. The CDR3 has 10 residues. Trimming shortened V by 8 bases and J by 6 bases, and 7 bases separated the two germline ends. Germline V lookup: CDR1 ENHRY, CDR2 SYGVKD. Here the CDR3 DNA reads TGTGCCATCGGGGACAATGGCTACACCTTC. Amino acid sequence: CAIGDNGYTF.

The rearrangement uses TRBV7-9 and TRBJ2-7, with D possibly being TRBD1 (6 bases). The germline V gene has CDR1 SEHNR and CDR2 FQNEAQ (reference sequence). The CDR3 has 13 amino acids. V lost 3 bases and J lost 9, with 15 bases in between. The CDR3 DNA reads as TGTGCCAGCAGCTTTACGACAGGTCCCGCGCAGTACTTC. Translating gives CASSFTTGPAQYF.

J is TRBJ1-6 and V is TRBV5-1; 7 nucleotides line up with TRBD1. This CDR3 has 14 amino acids. CDR1 and CDR2 from the germline V gene are SGHRS and YFSETQ. Trimming took 4 bases from V and 10 from J; bases not matched to a gene: 8. Here the CDR3 reads CASSAGGMGSPLHF. CDR3 in DNA: TGCGCCAGCAGCGCAGGGGGGATGGGGTCACCCCTCCACTTT.

This chain connects TRBV9 to TRBJ2-1; 10 bases fit TRBD2. Germline values: CDR1 SGDLS, CDR2 YYNGEE. J lost 3 bases, V lost 4 bases, and 4 bases had no gene match. This CDR3 is built from 15 residues. CDR3 sequence (DNA): TGTGCCAGCAGCCCGATAGCGGGAGGCTACAATGAGCAGTTCTTC. This codes for CASSPIAGGYNEQFF.

V and J are TRBV7-9 and TRBJ2-7; no clear D gene. There are 14 residues in the CDR3. Germline CDR1 reads SEHNR; CDR2 reads FQNEAQ (reference sequence). V dropped 1 base and J dropped 3 bases, with 10 bases sitting between them. The CDR3 reads CASSLGFTNYEQYF. The CDR3 bases are TGTGCCAGCAGCTTAGGATTTACCAACTACGAGCAGTACTTC.

The CDR3 loop is CASSLYKAAGGSLSSYEQYF. The CDR3 DNA is TGCGCCAGCAGCTTGTACAAGGCAGCGGGAGGGTCCTTAAGCTCCTACGAGCAGTACTTC. V usage is TRBV5-1 and J usage is TRBJ2-7, with 10 bases identical to TRBD2. CDR1 and CDR2 (germline): SGHRS, YFSETQ. V lost 1 base to trimming and J lost 0 bases; unmatched junction nucleotides: 16. The CDR3 runs 20 residues.

The rearrangement joins TRBV9 to TRBJ2-7; TRBD1 aligns across 8 bases. V was pared by 4 bases and J by 0 bases, with 6 bases of the junction left unmatched. CDR1 SGDLS and CDR2 YYNGEE come from the germline V gene. The CDR3 runs 15 residues. In DNA, the CDR3 is TGTGCCAGCAGCCACCTAGGACAGGGCTCCTACGAGCAGTACTTC. As protein: CASSHLGQGSYEQYF.

The chain joins TRBV19 to TRBJ2-1; TRBD2 aligns across 7 bases. Germline V gene data show CDR1 as LNHDA and CDR2 as SQIVND (reference sequence). The CDR3 runs to 16 residues. Trimming at V came to 1 base and at J to 2 bases, leaving 5 bases not matched to a gene. The CDR3 DNA follows: TGTGCCAGTAGTATAGGGTCCAGCGGGACCTACAATGAGCAGTTCTTC. It translates to CASSIGSSGTYNEQFF.

V and J are TRBV10-2 and TRBJ2-2, with D uncertain. The V and J ends lost 8 bases and 6 bases respectively, with 7 bases between them. This CDR3 region has 11 residues. Germline V CDR1 and CDR2: WSHSY, SAAADI. CDR3 coding DNA: TGCGCCAGCGGGTGGGCCGGGGAGCTGTTTTTT. Translated: CASGWAGELFF.

The chain carries TRBV6-6 and TRBJ2-5; weak D call: TRBD2 (5 bases). The V and J ends lost 8 bases and 5 bases respectively, with 15 bases between them. CDR1 is MNHNY and CDR2 is SVGAGI in the germline V gene (reference sequence). The CDR3 is 13 amino acids. Here the CDR3 reads CASEDLPGETQYF. In nucleotides, the CDR3 is TGTGCCAGCGAGGACCTCCCGGGGGAGACCCAGTACTTC.

This chain links TRBV18 with TRBJ2-1; D unresolved. Germline values: CDR1 KGHSH, CDR2 LQKENI. V was pared by 6 bases and J by 2 bases, with 14 bases between. The CDR3 covers 15 residues. CDR3 bases: TGTGCCAGCTCGCCAATACTGGTCACCTACAATGAGCAGTTCTTC. Protein sequence: CASSPILVTYNEQFF.

This chain connects TRBV18 to TRBJ2-7; 16 bases agree with TRBD2. J gave up 4 bases and V 2 bases, and 8 bases lay outside the gene matches. The CDR3 contains 18 residues. The germline CDR1 and CDR2 sequences are KGHSH and LQKENI. The CDR3 spells CASSPAVGLAGGPYEQYF. The CDR3 DNA is TGTGCCAGCTCACCAGCAGTGGGACTAGCGGGAGGGCCTTACGAGCAGTACTTC. The whole variable domain, filled in from reference TRBV18 and TRBJ2-7, reads NAGVMQNPRHLVRRRGQEARLRCSPMKGHSHVYWYRQLPEEGLKFMVYLQKENIIDESGMPKERFSAEFPKEGPSILRIQQVVRGDSAAYFCASSPAVGLAGGPYEQYFGPGTRLTVT.

V and J are TRBV5-1 and TRBJ2-3, with 7 bases lining up with TRBD1. Trimming at V came to 1 base and at J to 5 bases, leaving 1 base not matched to a gene. Germline-derived CDR1 and CDR2 are SGHRS and YFSETQ. There are 13 residues in the CDR3. The CDR3 spells CASSLTGEDTQYF. The CDR3, as DNA: TGCGCCAGCAGCTTGACAGGGGAAGATACGCAGTATTTT.

This clone appeared a few times. The chain has TRBV2 and TRBJ1-5; D is ambiguous. Germline V gene sequence: CDR1 SNHLY, CDR2 FYNNEI. Trimming took 2 bases from V and 4 from J, leaving 9 bases between them. CDR3 length equals 14 residues. The DNA of the CDR3 is TGTGCCAGCAGTGAAAGGCAGTTTAATCAGCCCCAGCATTTT. As protein: CASSERQFNQPQHF.

The table lists this clone with a count of one. The genes are TRBV5-4 and TRBJ2-3; a weak D match, TRBD2 (5 bases). The germline V and J ends were trimmed by 0 bases and 6 bases, with 11 bases remaining between them. Germline values: CDR1 SGHNT, CDR2 YYREEE (reference sequence). CDR3 length: 14 residues. The CDR3 region has the DNA TGTGCCAGCAGCTTGGCTTACCGGGATGATACGCAGTATTTT. It translates to CASSLAYRDDTQYF.

The chain carries TRBV19 and TRBJ2-5, with TRBD2 matching 9 bases. Germline V gene sequence: CDR1 LNHDA, CDR2 SQIVND (reference sequence). The CDR3 loop spans 12 amino acids. J was trimmed by 11 bases and V by 6 bases; bases with no gene match: 7. The CDR3 DNA sequence: TGTGCCAGTAGCCCGGGACTAGCACTACAGTACTTC. Translation gives CASSPGLALQYF.

The chain links TRBV7-2 to TRBJ1-5, with 7 nucleotides matching TRBD1. Germline V gives CDR1 SGHTA, CDR2 FQGNSA. This CDR3 region has 15 residues. Unmatched junction bases numbered 5, after V lost 2 bases and J lost 4 bases. CDR3 nucleotide sequence: TGTGCCAGCAGCTTAAACCGGGACAGAAATCAGCCCCAGCATTTT. It specifies CASSLNRDRNQPQHF.

This clone occurred a few times. J is TRBJ1-1 and V is TRBV7-9, with D hard to call. CDR3 length: 14 amino acids. Germline loops: CDR1 SEHNR, CDR2 FQNEAQ (reference sequence). V was trimmed by 2 bases and J by 5 bases, leaving 12 bases between them. CDR3 protein: CASSLQQDGTEAFF. CDR3 sequence (DNA): TGTGCCAGCAGCTTACAGCAGGACGGGACTGAAGCTTTCTTT.